The entry below gives a single T cell receptor (beta chain) sequence along with its context. The CDR3 length is 16 residues. This specimen belongs to a study of blood T cell repertoires in COVID-19. Background on the study: COVID-19 samples, acute and convalescent, were from the United States, Italy and Spain. From T cells, B-cell-depleted T cells, or PBMCs came the material, which was cDNA or gDNA.

Per the study methods: The assay estimated nucleated cells by amplifying reference gene primers. Clones were read by immunoSEQ multiplex PCR, and TCRdb kept only the in-frame ones, dropping some. V, J and clone size derive from that table, while D and trimming were established from the DNA sequence. The sample lists about 71,000 clones, over 75% occurring once. V usage is TRBV21-1 and J usage is TRBJ2-2; the table's D call, TRBD2, has no DNA check behind it. TRBV21-1 is annotated as a pseudogene. Input material: peripheral blood. The TCR originated in a man between 45 and 60 years old with acute or convalescent COVID-19. The CDR3 sequence is CASSKSSGRASGELFF. DNA for the CDR3: TGTGCCAGCAGCAAATCTAGCGGGAGGGCGTCTGGGGAGCTGTTTTTT.